This T cell receptor beta chain was identified during a study of monozygotic twins with inflammatory bowel disease (dated by TCRdb to 2018 to 2020). Background for the entire study: A total of 28 monozygotic twin pairs were included in the full study, comprising nine German pairs (four IBD-concordant, five IBD-discordant) and 19 IBD-discordant Danish pairs. Each individual had, on average, about 151 000 unique TCRalpha sequences and 181 000 unique TCRbeta sequences available for analysis. Within discordant pairs, disease-associated traits were sought mainly by comparing IBD patients with their genetically identical healthy co-twins. Paper-wide results and their limitations: The results gave no support for a single strong signal or clonotype linked to IBD. The analysis was unable to tell apart different T cell subtypes. Fewer clonotypes were shared with other individuals by IBD patients than by healthy twins, most markedly in patients showing signs of disease activity. Repertoire similarity did not differ between concordant and discordant twins, possibly due to limited statistical power. Measured by the inverse Simpson index, TCRbeta repertoire diversity was lower in IBD patients than in their healthy co-twins. Because patients received different immunosuppressive treatments, the repertoires may have picked up extra background noise and variability between individuals.

From each donor, an approximately 2.5 ml peripheral blood sample was collected into PAXgene tubes and stored at -80 degrees C. Without T cell sorting, total RNA was isolated from whole blood using the PAXgene blood miRNA kit on an automated QIAcube. Deep TCRalpha and TCRbeta repertoire profiling with unique molecular barcoding was performed on peripheral blood of monozygotic twin pairs concordant or discordant for inflammatory bowel disease. Smoking habits were recorded for all twin pairs, and individuals were classified as current, former or never smokers. Library prep was done by 5' RACE. Each TCR library was prepared from about 3,400 ng of total RNA. For each sample, cDNA was synthesized in eight separate reactions using SMARTScribe reverse transcriptase. During cDNA synthesis, template switching introduced unique molecular identifiers that contained a 6-nucleotide sample barcode. Amplification of TCRalpha and TCRbeta cDNA involved two nested PCRs of around 16 and 10 cycles, and each PCR was followed by bead purification. Before amplification, cDNA was treated with uracil DNA-glycosylase and purified using the QIAquick PCR purification kit. The second PCR added Illumina TruSeq-compatible adapters along with sample-specific barcodes. TapeStation and Qubit were used to check library quality and concentration, and 5 to 5.5 ng of each library was pooled. Pooled libraries were sequenced on an Illumina HiSeq2500 single-index Rapid Run with 2 x 100 bp reads and custom sequencing primers. Processing in the source paper ran as follows. PCR and sequencing errors were corrected by UMI-based consensus assembly using MiGEC version 1.2.6. V(D)J alignment, clonotype assembly and CDR3 extraction were performed with MiXCR version 2.1.1. Normalisation of gene usage, clonotype sharing and MAIT/NKT TCR abundance was achieved by analysing the top 1000, 10 000 and 20 000 clonotypes per sample. After downsampling to 27 000 UMIs, diversity was calculated as the inverse Simpson index using the vegan R package. Paired Mann-Whitney U tests were applied to discordant twin pairs, with Benjamini-Hochberg correction for multiple testing. TCRdb reprocessed the reads, reporting each CDR3 protein sequence once and no DNA. TCRdb's processing, not the authors', yielded these V and J calls. This specimen's table enumerates roughly 330,000 distinct CDR3 sequences. The top ten clonotypes cover over 2% of the sample.

According to the germline V gene, CDR1 reads LGHNA and CDR2 reads YSLEER. The CDR3 runs 15 amino acids, cysteine and phenylalanine included. No DNA is given. In the case of this clonotype: Its antigen is not yet known.

This chain joins TRBV4-3 to TRBJ1-6; the TCRdb call, TRBD1, lacks DNA for checking. Sequenced material: blood. This receptor was identified in a human donor with ulcerative colitis or Crohn's disease, or a healthy co-twin of an affected twin (not recorded which). The encoded CDR3 is CASSQADRDNSPLHF.